Sequencing of this TCR beta chain was carried out in a study of T cell responses to AZD1222 COVID-19 vaccine. Findings of the study overall: White British people made up most donors, females outnumbered males, and clonal diversity was possibly underestimated. Repertoires were obtained solely post-peak T cell response.

As concerns this clone: Its target is unknown.

Sequencing used immunoSEQ multiplex PCR; TCRdb keeps in-frame clones, though not all of them. The sample lists roughly 150,000 clones; 94% were seen once. This receptor was identified in an adult who received the AZD1222 COVID-19 vaccine. Specimen: peripheral blood, collected 28 days after the second AZD1222 dose.

The CDR3 sequence: CAGRLAGSDTQYF. The CDR3 coding sequence is TGCGCCGGCCGACTAGCGGGGTCGGATACGCAGTATTTT. The chain uses TRBV5-1 and TRBJ2-3; TRBD2 matches at 11 bases. The V and J ends lost 10 bases and 6 bases, in that order; junction bases with no gene match: 7. The germline gives CDR1 SGHRS, CDR2 YFSETQ. This CDR3 comprises 13 residues.